The clone carrying this T cell receptor (beta chain) occurred once. This sample is drawn from a study of blood T cell repertoires in COVID-19. V shed 0 bases and J shed 0 bases, with 10 bases lying between them. CDR3 length: 16 residues. Germline V gives CDR1 SGDLS, CDR2 YYNGEE. Clones were sequenced by immunoSEQ multiplex PCR, and TCRdb holds only the in-frame ones, with some missing. Altogether about 300,000 clones are present, around 92% being singletons, with the ten largest covering 5% to 7.5%. The sequenced sample was peripheral blood. The V gene is TRBV9, the J gene TRBJ2-1, with D maybe TRBD1 (5 bases). The sequence was obtained from a man aged 18-30 years who had recovered from COVID-19. CDR3 sequence: CASSVGRGSSYNEQFF. The DNA for the CDR3 is TGTGCCAGCAGCGTAGGTAGGGGTAGCTCCTACAATGAGCAGTTCTTC.